A single sample gave rise to the 30 T cell receptor beta chains below, sequenced in a study of CD8 T cells in Susac syndrome. The authors reverse transcribed 0.5 to 1 ug RNA with random hexamers. TCRdb re-derived calls from the immunoSEQ multiplex PCR reads in MiXCR, one entry per CDR3 protein. This sample has about 110,000 distinct CDR3 sequences, with about 96% found just once. Sample: CD4+ T cells from PBMCs. Receptor source: a human donor in good health.

The chain recombines TRBV4-1 with TRBJ2-7; 7 bases map to TRBD1. Trimming removed 2 bases from V and 1 base from J; junction bases left unmatched: 5. Germline V gives CDR1 MGHRA, CDR2 YSYEKL. There are 15 residues in the CDR3. The CDR3 bases are TGCGCCAGCAGCCAATCAGGACAGGTATCCTACGAGCAGTACTTC. Its protein product is CASSQSGQVSYEQYF.

The V call is TRBV29-1, the J call TRBJ1-2, with TRBD1 matching 12 bases. Germline V CDR1 and CDR2: SQVTM, ANQGSEA. V lost 1 base to trimming and J lost 6 bases; unmatched junction nucleotides: 3. The CDR3 covers 14 residues. The DNA for the CDR3 is TGCAGCGTTGAAGGGGGACAGGGGGCCGATGGCTACACCTTC. It translates to CSVEGGQGADGYTF.

The chain links TRBV5-4 to TRBJ2-2; 9 nucleotides align to TRBD2. Trimming at V came to 0 bases and at J to 6 bases, leaving 3 bases not matched to a gene. The CDR3 runs to 15 residues. Germline CDR1 is SGHNT and CDR2 is YYREEE (reference sequence). This CDR3 reads CASSLVSGGPGELFF. The CDR3 coding sequence is TGTGCCAGCAGCTTGGTTAGCGGGGGTCCCGGGGAGCTGTTTTTT.

The chain is built from TRBV23-1 and TRBJ1-5; 7 bases align to TRBD1. TRBV23-1 is noted as an ORF with a role that remains uncertain. The ends lost 4 bases at V and 3 bases at J; junction bases unmatched: 9. This CDR3 spans 16 amino acids. The chain's CDR3 is CASSPDDDRDNQPQHF. The CDR3 coding sequence is TGCGCCAGCAGTCCCGACGATGACAGGGACAATCAGCCCCAGCATTTT.

V is TRBV10-3 and J is TRBJ1-1; D is undetermined. V lost 3 bases to trimming and J lost 4 bases, with 3 bases between them. CDR3 size: 11 residues. Germline values: CDR1 ENHRY, CDR2 SYGVKD. The CDR3 reads CAISDGTEAFF. CDR3 coding DNA: TGTGCCATCAGTGACGGCACTGAAGCTTTCTTT.

V usage is TRBV15 and J usage is TRBJ1-3; D is uncertain. Deletions cut 9 bases from V and 0 bases from J, with 21 bases between. CDR1 and CDR2 from the germline V gene are LNHNV and YYDKDF (reference sequence). The length of the CDR3 is 17 residues. As DNA, the CDR3 is TGTGCCACTAGGGTCGCGGGAGGGCCCATCTCTGGAAACACCATATATTTT. Amino acid sequence: CATRVAGGPISGNTIYF.

The chain joins TRBV2 to TRBJ1-5, with no clear D. This CDR3 has 15 residues. Per the germline V gene, CDR1 is SNHLY and CDR2 is FYNNEI. V lost 7 bases to trimming and J lost 1 base, with 14 bases between them. The CDR3 reads CASKDGVGSNQPQHF. CDR3 bases: TGTGCCAGCAAGGACGGGGTAGGAAGCAATCAGCCCCAGCATTTT.

The rearrangement links TRBV30 to TRBJ1-4; TRBD1 might be the D (6 bases). V lost 2 bases and J lost 7, with 26 bases in between. Germline V lookup: CDR1 GTSNPN, CDR2 SVGIG (reference sequence). This CDR3 has 18 amino acids. CDR3 sequence (DNA): TGTGCCTGGAGTAAACCCCAACCGAGGACAGTTGTTGGTGAAAAACTGTTTTTT. Encoded protein: CAWSKPQPRTVVGEKLFF. Filled out from reference TRBV30 and TRBJ1-4, the complete variable domain reads SQTIHQWPATLVQPVGSPLSLECTVEGTSNPNLYWYRQAAGRGLQLLFYSVGIGQISSEVPQNLSASRPQDRQFILSSKKLLLSDSGFYLCAWSKPQPRTVVGEKLFFGSGTQLSVL.

The rearrangement links TRBV7-3 to TRBJ1-1; D is unclear. Germline V gene lookup returns CDR1 SGHTA and CDR2 FQGTGA. The CDR3 length is 13 residues. V lost 4 bases, J lost 1 base, and 7 bases lay in between. CDR3 sequence: CASSSRTNTEAFF. The CDR3 bases are TGTGCCAGCAGCTCCAGAACGAACACTGAAGCTTTCTTT.

V and J are TRBV15 and TRBJ2-4; no reliable D call. Trimming pared 4 bases from V and 3 bases from J, leaving 16 bases between. The CDR3 has 16 amino acids. Germline V gene lookup returns CDR1 LNHNV and CDR2 YYDKDF (reference sequence). Here the CDR3 DNA reads TGTGCCACCAGCACCTCAATCTCCAAGGACAAAAACATTCAGTACTTC. This codes for CATSTSISKDKNIQYF.

The chain combines TRBV20-1 with TRBJ2-1; 7 bases are a match to TRBD2. The CDR3 is made up of 14 amino acids. After removal of 0 bases from V and 8 bases from J, the junction contained 7 bases not matched to a gene. Germline CDR1 DFQATT, CDR2 SNEGSKA (reference sequence). This chain's CDR3 is CSAREPAGKDEQFF. CDR3 in DNA: TGCAGTGCTAGAGAGCCAGCGGGGAAGGATGAGCAGTTCTTC.

This clonotype was observed a few times. The rearrangement uses TRBV29-1 and TRBJ2-7, with 10 bases identical to TRBD1. Trimming removed 7 bases from V and 2 bases from J; junction bases left unmatched: 5. Germline-derived CDR1 and CDR2 are SQVTM and ANQGSEA. This CDR3 comprises 13 residues. The CDR3 sequence: CSAQGQGTYEQYF. The CDR3 DNA is TGCAGCGCCCAGGGACAGGGGACCTACGAGCAGTACTTC.

The DNA for the CDR3 is TGCGCCAGCAGCCAAGATTTAGCGGGAGTCCGCTACAATGAGCAGTTCTTC. Its translation: CASSQDLAGVRYNEQFF. The V gene is TRBV4-1, the J gene TRBJ2-1; 9 nucleotides agree with TRBD2. The trim removed 0 bases at V and 3 bases at J, leaving 6 bases unmatched. The CDR3 has 17 residues. Germline V lookup: CDR1 MGHRA, CDR2 YSYEKL.

The V and J genes are TRBV5-1 and TRBJ2-4; 14 bases line up with TRBD2. Per germline, CDR1 SGHRS and CDR2 YFSETQ. The CDR3 totals 18 residues. Unmatched junction bases numbered 5, after V lost 3 bases and J lost 0 bases. CDR3 DNA sequence: TGCGCCAGCAGCTCGACTAGCGGGGGGGCCGTAGCCAAAAACATTCAGTACTTC. The encoded protein is CASSSTSGGAVAKNIQYF. Full variable domain (rest looked up from reference TRBV5-1 and TRBJ2-4): KAGVTQTPRYLIKTRGQQVTLSCSPISGHRSVSWYQQTPGQGLQFLFEYFSETQRNKGNFPGRFSGRQFSNSRSEMNVSTLELGDSALYLCASSSTSGGAVAKNIQYFGAGTRLSVL.

The V and J genes are TRBV5-1 and TRBJ2-7; D unclear. This CDR3 is 13 amino acids long. V was clipped by 2 bases and J by 4 bases, with 10 bases between them. Germline CDR1 is SGHRS and CDR2 is YFSETQ. CDR3 DNA sequence: TGCGCCAGCAGCTTTGAGACAAAGTACGAGCAGTACTTC. This translates into CASSFETKYEQYF.

V gene TRBV3-1 combines with J gene TRBJ2-5; TRBD2 is a possible D gene (7 bases). Per germline, CDR1 LGHDT and CDR2 YNNKEL (reference sequence). V lost 5 bases, J lost 5 bases, and 15 bases lay in between. CDR3 size: 14 residues. The CDR3 bases are TGTGCCAGCAGCTACAGGGACGGGGGGGAGACCCAGTACTTC. Its protein product is CASSYRDGGETQYF.

This clonotype appeared a few times. The V gene is TRBV7-9, the J gene TRBJ1-1; the D is unclear. Trimming removed 2 bases at V and 0 bases at J, with 4 bases between. CDR3 length: 13 residues. Germline loops: CDR1 SEHNR, CDR2 FQNEAQ (reference sequence). As DNA, the CDR3 is TGTGCCAGCAGCTTATTGGTGAACACTGAAGCTTTCTTT. It encodes CASSLLVNTEAFF.

The chain is built from TRBV24-1 and TRBJ2-1; 9 bases agree with TRBD1. Trimming at V came to 5 bases and at J to 3 bases, leaving 7 bases not matched to a gene. The CDR3 is made up of 16 amino acids. CDR1 is KGHDR and CDR2 is SFDVKD in the germline V gene. The CDR3 loop reads CATSASGTGNYNEQFF. CDR3 nucleotides: TGTGCCACCAGTGCATCCGGGACAGGGAACTACAATGAGCAGTTCTTC.

The chain combines TRBV20-1 with TRBJ2-3; 11 bases align to TRBD2. This CDR3 has 14 residues. In germline, CDR1 is DFQATT, CDR2 SNEGSKA (reference sequence). J was trimmed by 6 bases and V by 5 bases; bases with no gene match: 7. CDR3 coding DNA: TGCAGTGCTCCGACTAGCGGGGACTTTGATACGCAGTATTTT. It is translated as CSAPTSGDFDTQYF.

The chain combines TRBV5-4 with TRBJ1-1; a possible D gene is TRBD1 (5 bases). The CDR3 loop spans 14 amino acids. Germline CDR1 is SGHNT and CDR2 is YYREEE (reference sequence). The V end was cut by 2 bases, the J end by 3 bases, with 11 bases between. CDR3 protein: CASSFGRGDTEAFF. The CDR3 nucleotides read TGTGCCAGCAGCTTCGGTCGGGGGGACACTGAAGCTTTCTTT.

This sequence joins TRBV28 and TRBJ2-7, with 10 bases aligning to TRBD2. CDR1 is MDHEN and CDR2 is SYDVKM in the germline V gene. The CDR3 consists of 13 residues. V lost 10 bases to trimming and J lost 3 bases; unmatched junction nucleotides: 6. This CDR3 reads CAIRGLAVYEQYF. Written as DNA, the CDR3 is TGTGCCATCCGAGGACTAGCGGTCTACGAGCAGTACTTC.

The V call is TRBV7-2, the J call TRBJ2-6, with 12 positions matching TRBD2. Germline-derived CDR1 and CDR2 are SGHTA and FQGNSA. The length of the CDR3 is 19 residues. The trim removed 1 base at V and 3 bases at J, leaving 7 bases unmatched. DNA of the CDR3: TGTGCCAGCAGCTTAGACCGGCTAGCGGGGGGGCGTGGGGCCAACGTCCTGACTTTC. This gives the protein CASSLDRLAGGRGANVLTF.

The chain has TRBV12-3 or TRBV12-4 and TRBJ2-7; TRBD2 agrees at 10 bases. This CDR3 has 16 amino acids. V was pared by 5 bases and J by 1 base, with 8 bases of the junction left unmatched. CDR3 region: CASSRLAGAGSYEQYF. The CDR3, as DNA: TGTGCCAGCAGTCGACTAGCGGGCGCAGGTTCCTACGAGCAGTACTTC.

The chain has TRBV6-5 and TRBJ2-5; D unclear. V lost 8 bases to trimming and J lost 4 bases, with 5 bases between them. The CDR3 contains 10 residues. The V gene's germline CDR1 is MNHEY and CDR2 SVGAGI. CDR3 bases: TGTGCCAGCGGTAGAGAGACCCAGTACTTC. It yields the protein CASGRETQYF.

The chain carries TRBV6-5 and TRBJ2-6; D is undetermined. Germline V lookup: CDR1 MNHEY, CDR2 SVGAGI. The CDR3 has 15 amino acids. V was cut by 2 bases and J by 0 bases, with 5 bases left in between. DNA of the CDR3: TGTGCCAGCAGTTACGCGACCTCTGGGGCCAACGTCCTGACTTTC. Amino acids: CASSYATSGANVLTF.

The chain links TRBV15 to TRBJ2-5, with D tentatively TRBD1 (6 bases). Germline assignment: CDR1 LNHNV and CDR2 YYDKDF (reference sequence). CDR3 length equals 14 residues. Trimming took off 2 bases at V and 2 bases at J, with 9 bases between the two ends. CDR3 protein: CATSRNDRQETQYF. The CDR3 DNA is TGTGCCACCAGCAGAAATGACAGGCAAGAGACCCAGTACTTC.

J is TRBJ1-2 and V is TRBV5-4; 9 bases are a match to TRBD1. The J segment lost 0 bases and the V segment lost 4 bases, leaving 7 bases of the junction unmatched. This CDR3 is 16 amino acids long. Germline CDR1 SGHNT, CDR2 YYREEE (reference sequence). The CDR3 bases are TGTGCCAGCAGCCAAGCAGGACAGGGGACTAACTATGGCTACACCTTC. Translated, it gives CASSQAGQGTNYGYTF.

The chain has TRBV7-6 and TRBJ2-5; D is ambiguous. Germline V gene lookup returns CDR1 SGHVS and CDR2 FNYEAQ. CDR3 length: 13 residues. V lost 5 bases and J lost 4, with 11 bases in between. CDR3 sequence reads: CASSRDRPETQYF. The CDR3, as DNA: TGTGCCAGCAGCCGCGACCGGCCAGAGACCCAGTACTTC.

This chain uses TRBV10-3 with TRBJ2-3, with D possibly TRBD1 on 6 matching bases. Per germline, CDR1 ENHRY and CDR2 SYGVKD. CDR3 length equals 16 residues. Between the trimmed V and J ends, which lost 3 bases and 1 base, there was a span of 14 bases. CDR3 sequence (DNA): TGTGCCATCAGTGACCCGTTGGGGGCTGGCACAGATACGCAGTATTTT. Translated, it gives CAISDPLGAGTDTQYF.

The chain couples TRBV7-2 to TRBJ2-5; a possible D gene is TRBD2 (5 bases). V was clipped by 5 bases and J by 0 bases, with 13 bases between them. This CDR3 is 15 amino acids long. Germline V lookup: CDR1 SGHTA, CDR2 FQGNSA. The CDR3 DNA follows: TGTGCCAGCAGCCCGGACTCACAGTACCAAGAGACCCAGTACTTC. This gives the protein CASSPDSQYQETQYF. The full variable domain, with the rest looked up from reference TRBV7-2 and TRBJ2-5, is GAGVSQSPSNKVTEKGKDVELRCDPISGHTALYWYRQSLGQGLEFLIYFQGNSAPDKSGLPSDRFSAERTGGSVSTLTIQRTQQEDSAVYLCASSPDSQYQETQYFGPGTRLLVL.